This T cell receptor beta chain originates from a study of Graves' ophthalmopathy and Graves' hyperthyroidism. Trimming shortened V by 3 bases and J by 5 bases, and 13 bases separated the two germline ends. The CDR3 runs to 14 residues. CDR1 is LNHNV and CDR2 is YYDKDF in the germline V gene (reference sequence). Amplified TCR beta CDR3 regions were obtained using RNA transcripts as template. RT-PCR was first run with HTBI primers, then multiplex PCR in a second round. TCRdb used MiXCR to reprocess the multiplex PCR reads, holding one entry per CDR3 protein. There are over a million distinct CDR3 sequences in the sample; roughly two fifths occur only once, and roughly 11% lies in the top ten.

This clonotype was obtained from an adult man with Graves' hyperthyroidism. Sequenced sample: peripheral blood or thyroid tissue (not recorded which). The rearrangement joins TRBV15 to TRBJ2-5; unclear D gene. CDR3 amino acids: CATSSQRLIETQYF. In DNA form, the CDR3 reads TGTGCCACCAGCAGCCAGCGCCTAATCGAGACCCAGTACTTC.